This is a list of T cell receptor beta chains from one sample in a study of shared clonotypes between healthy human individuals. Generated by immunoSEQ multiplex PCR, the TCRdb table keeps only in-frame clones and is missing some. Among 650,000 to 800,000 clones listed, roughly 94% were seen once. What was sequenced was naive CD8+ T cells sorted from blood. The receptors derive from a man between 25 and 39 years old in good health. The CDR3 runs from the conserved cysteine through the conserved F or W. Each record gives: D gene, J gene, clone size, V gene, CDR3 DNA, CDR3 protein. The D gene is left open where the match is weak. Rows give clone size only sometimes, using once, few, many, or a class for an expanded clone.

TRBD2	TRBJ2-1	-	TRBV7-8	TGTGCCAGCAGCGCAGCGGGGGCCTACAATGAGCAGTTCTTC	CASSAAGAYNEQFF
-	TRBJ2-7	once	TRBV28	TGTGCCAGGAAGACAGGATACTCCTACGAGCAGTACTTC	CARKTGYSYEQYF
-	TRBJ1-2	-	TRBV7-9	TGTGCCAGCAGCCCCCTCGAAGGACATTACTTC	CASSPLEGHYF
TRBD2	TRBJ2-1	-	TRBV7-2	TGTGCCAGCAGCCCCCGGACTAGCGGAGGCGATGAGCAGTTCTTC	CASSPRTSGGDEQFF
-	TRBJ2-1	once	TRBV6-1	TGTGCCAGCAGTGAATTGGGGACCTCCAATGAGCAGTTCTTC	CASSELGTSNEQFF
TRBD2	TRBJ2-5	-	TRBV27	TGTGCCAGCAGTTTAGGAGCGGGAGGGCCGGAGACCCAGTACTTC	CASSLGAGGPETQYF
-	TRBJ2-1	-	TRBV27	TGTGCCAGTAAAGACGATTCCTACAATGAGCAGTTCTTC	CASKDDSYNEQFF
TRBD2	TRBJ2-3	once	TRBV2	TGTGCCACCCGCTCCCGTGCGGGAGGCCGGGATACGCAGTATTTT	CATRSRAGGRDTQYF
TRBD1	TRBJ2-7	-	TRBV29-1	TGCAGCGTTGAAGGTGGACAGGCCTACGAGCAGTACTTC	CSVEGGQAYEQYF
-	TRBJ2-3	-	TRBV6-6	TGTGCCAGCACCACGGACAGCCTCAGCACAGATACGCAGTATTTT	CASTTDSLSTDTQYF
TRBD1	TRBJ2-7	-	TRBV6-5	TGTGCCAGCGGGGACAGGGAAAGCGAGCAGTACTTC	CASGDRESEQYF
-	TRBJ2-5	-	TRBV5-1	TGCGCCAGCAGCTTGGGGCAGGGGCAAGAGACCCAGTACTTC	CASSLGQGQETQYF
-	TRBJ2-3	-	TRBV9	TGTGCCAGCAGCCCAAGCCAGGTCCTGGCAGGCACAGATACGCAGTATTTT	CASSPSQVLAGTDTQYF
-	TRBJ2-1	once	TRBV27	TGTGCCAGCAGTTTTCCTGCCCGGGGTGAGCAGTTCTTC	CASSFPARGEQFF
TRBD1	TRBJ1-2	-	TRBV7-9	TGTGCCAGCAGCTCCTCGACAGGGTTTATTAACTATGGCTACACCTTC	CASSSSTGFINYGYTF
-	TRBJ2-1	-	TRBV15	TGTGCCACCAGCAGAGATCGTAGTGGAACCTACAATGAGCAGTTCTTC	CATSRDRSGTYNEQFF